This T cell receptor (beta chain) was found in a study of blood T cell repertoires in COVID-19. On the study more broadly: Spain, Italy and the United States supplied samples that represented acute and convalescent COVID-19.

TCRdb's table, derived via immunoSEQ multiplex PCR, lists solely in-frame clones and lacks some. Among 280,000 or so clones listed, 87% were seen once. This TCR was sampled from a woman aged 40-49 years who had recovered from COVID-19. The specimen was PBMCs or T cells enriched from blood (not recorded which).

For the CDR3, the DNA is TGTGCCAGCCACGCTGGGGGCGCTGGGGCCAACGTCCTGACTTTC. Translation gives CASHAGGAGANVLTF. This chain joins TRBV6-5 and TRBJ2-6; tentatively, D is TRBD1 (6 bases). Trimming took off 8 bases at V and 2 bases at J, with 13 bases between the two ends. The CDR3 contains 15 residues. Germline-derived CDR1 and CDR2 are MNHEY and SVGAGI.